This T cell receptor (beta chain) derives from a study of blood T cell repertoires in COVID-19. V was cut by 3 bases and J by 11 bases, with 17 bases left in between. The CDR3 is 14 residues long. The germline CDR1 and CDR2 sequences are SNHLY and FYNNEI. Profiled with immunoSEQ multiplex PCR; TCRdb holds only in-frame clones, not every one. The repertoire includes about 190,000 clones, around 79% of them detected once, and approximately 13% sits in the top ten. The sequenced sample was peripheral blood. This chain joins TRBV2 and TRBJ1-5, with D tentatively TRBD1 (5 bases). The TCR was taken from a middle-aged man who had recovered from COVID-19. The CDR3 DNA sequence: TGTGCCAGCAGTGATGGGGTCCTCTTAGGGGCCCAGCATTTT. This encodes CASSDGVLLGAQHF.